Below, 12 T cell receptor beta chains from the same sample are listed, as sequenced in a study of blood T cell repertoires in COVID-19. The assay was immunoSEQ multiplex PCR, and TCRdb's table has in-frame clones only and misses some. There are roughly 97,000 clones in the sample; about four fifths occur only once, and about 3.3% lies in the top ten. Sequenced material: peripheral blood. The receptors here all came from a woman older than 75 with active or convalescent COVID-19.

This chain uses TRBV5-6 with TRBJ2-1; weak D call: TRBD2 (6 bases). The CDR3 length is 15 residues. CDR1 is SGHDT, CDR2 YYEEEE, per germline. The ends were cut back, 2 bases at V and 6 bases at J, with 15 bases in the middle. This CDR3 is CASSFGGNPANEQFF. In DNA, the CDR3 is TGTGCCAGCAGCTTTGGGGGGAACCCAGCCAATGAGCAGTTCTTC.

Comment on this clone: The junction does not match germline at one end; this may be a read error. V is TRBV7-6 and J is TRBJ1-6; D may be TRBD1 (5 bases). This CDR3 contains 15 residues. Germline-derived CDR1 and CDR2 are SGHVS and FNYEAQ. The CDR3, as DNA: TGTGCCAGCAGCATAGCGACAGCCGGTGGGTCACCCCTCCACTTT. Translation: CASSIATAGGSPLHF.

The chain has TRBV24-1 and TRBJ2-3; D might be TRBD1 (5 bases). This CDR3 is built from 15 residues. Germline V gene data show CDR1 as KGHDR and CDR2 as SFDVKD. Between the trimmed V and J ends, which lost 4 bases and 4 bases, there was a span of 14 bases. DNA of the CDR3: TGTGCCACCAGTGACCCAGGGTATGGTGCAGATACGCAGTATTTT. Translating gives CATSDPGYGADTQYF.

This rearrangement joins TRBV24-1 to TRBJ1-1; TRBD1 matches 8 bases. This CDR3 has 13 amino acids. From germline, CDR1 is KGHDR and CDR2 SFDVKD. Trimming at V came to 7 bases and at J to 10 bases, leaving 10 bases not matched to a gene. In nucleotides, the CDR3 is TGTGCCACCAGCCGGACAGGGTACTCTTCAGCTTTCTTT. Its protein is CATSRTGYSSAFF.

This clone has a handful of counts. The chain recombines TRBV4-1 with TRBJ2-4, with D tentatively TRBD2 (7 bases). The V gene lost 3 bases and the J gene lost 1 base, with 13 bases spanning the gap. The V gene's germline CDR1 is MGHRA and CDR2 YSYEKL. The CDR3 extends over 16 amino acids. As DNA, the CDR3 is TGCGCCAGCAGCCAGGAGGGGGGGAGGGCCAAAAACATTCAGTACTTC. Translation gives CASSQEGGRAKNIQYF.

The chain recombines TRBV28 with TRBJ1-3; no definite D call. CDR3 length: 14 residues. In germline, CDR1 is MDHEN, CDR2 SYDVKM. CDR3 in DNA: TGTTCCACCGGCGGCTCCAGCTCTGGAAACACCATATATTTT. It specifies CSTGGSSSGNTIYF.

V and J are TRBV6-6 and TRBJ2-5; tentatively, D is TRBD1 (5 bases). The CDR3 has 12 residues. CDR1 is MNHNY, CDR2 SVGAGI, per germline (reference sequence). V lost 5 bases to trimming and J lost 2 bases, with 6 bases between them. This chain's CDR3 is CASSAGQETQYF. CDR3 bases: TGTGCCAGCAGTGCAGGGCAAGAGACCCAGTACTTC.

V usage is TRBV9 and J usage is TRBJ2-5; 10 bases line up with TRBD2. With 0 bases clipped from V and 6 bases from J, the junction kept 11 bases outside the gene matches. Germline CDR1 is SGDLS and CDR2 is YYNGEE. The CDR3 length is 17 residues. This CDR3 is CASSVAPSGGPQQTQYF. CDR3 DNA sequence: TGTGCCAGCAGCGTAGCTCCTAGCGGGGGACCTCAACAGACCCAGTACTTC.

This clone was observed a few times. V is TRBV7-9 and J is TRBJ2-3; no firm D call. CDR1 SEHNR and CDR2 FQNEAQ come from the germline V gene (reference sequence). This CDR3 is built from 14 residues. V was trimmed by 1 base and J by 0 bases, leaving 5 bases between them. CDR3 in DNA: TGTGCCAGCAGCTTAGTCCAGAGCACAGATACGCAGTATTTT. Encoded protein: CASSLVQSTDTQYF.

The rearrangement uses TRBV5-4 and TRBJ2-7, with 7 nucleotides matching TRBD1. The CDR3 spans 14 residues. Germline V gives CDR1 SGHNT, CDR2 YYREEE (reference sequence). With 7 bases clipped from V and 2 bases from J, the junction kept 9 bases outside the gene matches. The CDR3 spells CASYTRDSPYEQYF. DNA of the CDR3: TGTGCCAGCTATACCCGGGACAGCCCCTACGAGCAGTACTTC.

Regarding this clone: The junction does not match germline at one end; this may be a read error. The chain uses TRBV14 and TRBJ2-4; D is perhaps TRBD1 (6 bases). The germline V gene has CDR1 SGHDN and CDR2 FVKESK. The CDR3 runs 14 residues. The CDR3 reads CASSPWSLQGSLHF. The CDR3 DNA reads as TGTGCCAGCAGCCCGTGGAGTCTCCAGGGGAGTCTACACTTC.

The chain joins TRBV28 to TRBJ1-4; TRBD1 matches 9 bases. This CDR3 comprises 15 residues. The ends lost 5 bases at V and 5 bases at J; junction bases unmatched: 6. Germline assignment: CDR1 MDHEN and CDR2 SYDVKM. CDR3 region: CASSTPGTGNEKLFF. The CDR3 nucleotides are TGTGCCAGCAGTACCCCCGGGACAGGGAATGAAAAACTGTTTTTT.